The 19 T cell receptor beta chains reported below all come from one sample, sequenced in a study of T-cell reconstitution after alpha-beta-depleted transplantation in children. For TCRbeta, the library was prepared with unique molecular identifiers. MiXCR, run by TCRdb on the PCR reads, gives a single entry per CDR3 protein. The profile shows 450,000 to 500,000 distinct CDR3 sequences, under 15% of them singletons. Sequencing used PBMCs from the stem cell graft donor, obtained from the stem cell graft. The source is a human donor who donated a stem cell graft to a child with combined immunodeficiency.

This clonotype was detected ten times or more. The V and J genes are TRBV12-3 or TRBV12-4 and TRBJ2-1; D gene unclear. There are 14 residues in the CDR3. Trimming removed 3 bases at V and 4 bases at J, with 10 bases between. The chain's CDR3 is CASSFTVLYNEQFF. The CDR3 DNA sequence: TGTGCCAGCAGTTTTACAGTTCTTTACAATGAGCAGTTCTTC.

CDR3 DNA: TGCGCCAGCAGCCAAGAAAAAATAGGGGGACTCACCGGGGAGCTGTTTTTT. It is translated as CASSQEKIGGLTGELFF. The genes are TRBV4-3 and TRBJ2-2, with D perhaps assigned TRBD1 or TRBD2 (6 bases each). CDR1 and CDR2 from the germline V gene are LGHNA and YSLEER. This CDR3 comprises 17 residues. The V and J ends lost 0 bases and 4 bases respectively, with 15 bases between them.

This clonotype occurred a few times. This sequence joins TRBV28 and TRBJ2-7; TRBD2 matches 14 bases. Trimming took 4 bases from V and 0 from J; bases not matched to a gene: 8. Germline CDR1 is MDHEN and CDR2 is SYDVKM. CDR3 size: 18 residues. The CDR3, as DNA: TGTGCCAGCAGTTCCTCGGGACTAGCGGGAGCATCCTCCTACGAGCAGTACTTC. It encodes CASSSSGLAGASSYEQYF.

A few counts support this clonotype. The junction and the germline gene differ at one end; a read error may be behind it. The chain links TRBV4-1 to TRBJ1-5, with D perhaps TRBD1 (5 bases). The CDR3 is 15 residues long. Germline CDR1 reads MGHRA; CDR2 reads YSYEKL. The CDR3 protein is CASSQDDSSNQSQHF. CDR3 DNA sequence: TGCGCCAGCAGCCAAGACGACAGCTCCAATCAGTCCCAGCATTTT.

The chain is built from TRBV6-5 and TRBJ2-7; 10 bases are a match to TRBD1. CDR1 and CDR2 (germline): MNHEY, SVGAGI. J lost 4 bases, V lost 5 bases, and 8 bases had no gene match. The CDR3 has 15 residues. CDR3 nucleotides: TGTGCCAGCAGTCCCCGGGACAGGGGCCAGTACGAGCAGTACTTC. Its translation is CASSPRDRGQYEQYF.

Concerning this clonotype: A much larger clonotype is one base distant, so this may be a read error. The rearrangement joins TRBV5-1 to TRBJ2-1; 8 nucleotides line up with TRBD2. The germline gives CDR1 SGHRS, CDR2 YFSETQ. The CDR3 contains 16 residues. The CDR3 loop is CASSLGNGGAYNVQFF. The CDR3 DNA reads as TGCGCCAGCAGCTTGGGTAACGGGGGGGCCTACAATGTGCAGTTCTTC.

Regarding this clonotype: A much larger clone lies a single base off, so this may be a read error. The conserved phenylalanine or tryptophan is not found at the CDR3 terminus, so this likely reflects a read error. This chain joins TRBV20-1 and TRBJ1-6; 9 bases match TRBD1. The CDR3 has 14 amino acids. V shed 1 base, J shed 10 bases, and the junction held 5 bases outside the gene matches. Germline assignment: CDR1 DFQATT and CDR2 SNEGSKA (reference sequence). The CDR3 DNA is TGCAGTGCTAGAGCTGGGACAGGGACCTCACCCCTCCACATT. It specifies CSARAGTGTSPLHI.

This clonotype showed up many times. CDR3 nucleotides: TGTGCCAGCAGTTCCTTTAAAGGGACGAAACCCACCTACGAGCAGTACTTC. Encoded protein: CASSSFKGTKPTYEQYF. V is TRBV12-3 or TRBV12-4 and J is TRBJ2-7; possibly TRBD1 or TRBD2 for D (5 bases each). The CDR3 covers 17 residues. Trimming pared 4 bases from V and 2 bases from J, leaving 21 bases between.

This clonotype came up many times. The J gene is TRBJ2-1, the V gene TRBV2; 9 bases line up with TRBD2. The CDR3 runs to 18 residues. CDR1 and CDR2 from the germline V gene are SNHLY and FYNNEI. With V trimmed by 4 bases and J by 0 bases, 10 bases remained unmatched. CDR3 nucleotides: TGTGCCAGCAGTGCTGTGGGGAGCGGGGGGAGCTCCTACAATGAGCAGTTCTTC. It is translated as CASSAVGSGGSSYNEQFF. Full variable domain (missing parts from reference TRBV2 and TRBJ2-1): EPEVTQTPSHQVTQMGQEVILRCVPISNHLYFYWYRQILGQKVEFLVSFYNNEISEKSEIFDDQFSVERPDGSNFTLKIRSTKLEDSAMYFCASSAVGSGGSSYNEQFFGPGTRLTVL.

The chain combines TRBV29-1 with TRBJ2-1; TRBD1 matches 8 bases. The CDR3 length is 14 residues. Trimming cost V 7 bases and J 6 bases; bases outside gene matches: 11. CDR1 and CDR2 (germline): SQVTM, ANQGSEA. CDR3 nucleotide sequence: TGCAGCGGCTACGGGACAGGCGAGAGCAATGAGCAGTTCTTC. It yields the protein CSGYGTGESNEQFF.

This clonotype was picked up a small number of times. The gene calls are TRBV12-3 or TRBV12-4 and TRBJ2-5; D is uncertain. The CDR3 has 15 residues. The germline V and J ends were trimmed by 3 bases and 2 bases, with 13 bases remaining between them. The DNA of the CDR3 is TGTGCCAGCAGTTTTTCCGTGGGCTTGCAAGAGACCCAGTACTTC. Amino acid sequence: CASSFSVGLQETQYF.

The chain joins TRBV7-8 to TRBJ2-6, with D possibly being TRBD1 or TRBD2 (5 bases each). This CDR3 has 18 amino acids. Germline-derived CDR1 and CDR2 are SGHVS and FQNEAQ. V lost 5 bases and J 0 bases, leaving 17 bases between the germline ends. The chain's CDR3 is CASSPRRGDISGANVLTF. The CDR3 region has the DNA TGTGCCAGCAGCCCCCGAAGAGGGGATATCTCTGGGGCCAACGTCCTGACTTTC.

This clonotype has a handful of counts. The chain combines TRBV15 with TRBJ1-2, with 11 bases that match TRBD1. With 5 bases clipped from V and 5 bases from J, the junction kept 4 bases outside the gene matches. Germline CDR1 and CDR2: LNHNV and YYDKDF (reference sequence). This CDR3 region has 14 residues. The CDR3: CATSLDRGPYGYTF. The CDR3 DNA is TGTGCCACCAGCTTGGACAGGGGGCCGTATGGCTACACCTTC.

This clonotype was observed a handful of times. The gene calls are TRBV20-1 and TRBJ2-2; no definite D call. Per the germline V gene, CDR1 is DFQATT and CDR2 is SNEGSKA (reference sequence). The germline V and J ends were trimmed by 1 base and 0 bases, with 9 bases remaining between them. This CDR3 spans 15 amino acids. CDR3 loop: CSARGHNSNTGELFF. CDR3 DNA sequence: TGCAGTGCTAGAGGACATAATTCGAACACCGGGGAGCTGTTTTTT.

The chain is built from TRBV12-3 or TRBV12-4 and TRBJ2-1; 10 bases map to TRBD1. The CDR3 is made up of 19 amino acids. After removal of 11 bases from V and 8 bases from J, the junction contained 27 bases not matched to a gene. This CDR3 reads CAFSLSAGGTGALLYEQFF. The CDR3 DNA is TGTGCCTTCAGTTTAAGTGCCGGCGGGACAGGGGCGTTGTTGTATGAGCAGTTCTTC.

The chain joins TRBV4-2 to TRBJ2-7; maybe TRBD2 (7 bases). The CDR3 totals 15 residues. V gave up 0 bases and J gave up 3 bases, with 12 bases separating them. Germline CDR1 and CDR2: LGHNA and YNFKEQ. CDR3 sequence: CASSQEGGGHYEQYF. The CDR3 DNA follows: TGTGCCAGCAGCCAAGAGGGCGGGGGCCACTACGAGCAGTACTTC.

This clonotype was detected a few times. J is TRBJ2-5 and V is TRBV24-1; perhaps TRBD2 as D (5 bases). CDR1 and CDR2 from the germline V gene are KGHDR and SFDVKD. The CDR3 is 12 amino acids. Trimming stripped 9 bases from V and 4 bases from J, with 11 bases between. The chain's CDR3 is CATGESGETQYF. As DNA, the CDR3 is TGTGCCACCGGGGAGTCGGGAGAGACCCAGTACTTC.

This clonotype was counted many times. This chain uses TRBV4-3 with TRBJ2-2, with 7 bases identical to TRBD1. There are 19 residues in the CDR3. Germline CDR1 LGHNA, CDR2 YSLEER. V lost 0 bases to trimming and J lost 1 base; unmatched junction nucleotides: 11. The CDR3 DNA sequence: TGCGCCAGCAGCCAAGAAGTCGAAGGTCGACAGGGGAACACCGGGGAGCTGTTTTTT. It is translated as CASSQEVEGRQGNTGELFF.

The rearrangement links TRBV24-1 to TRBJ2-1, with 12 bases identical to TRBD2. The V gene's germline CDR1 is KGHDR and CDR2 SFDVKD. Germline trimming cut 4 bases from V and 1 base from J; bases unmatched to any gene: 1. The CDR3 has 16 residues. CDR3 amino acids: CATSDLAGGSYNEQFF. The CDR3 nucleotides are TGTGCCACCAGTGACCTAGCGGGAGGGTCCTACAATGAGCAGTTCTTC.